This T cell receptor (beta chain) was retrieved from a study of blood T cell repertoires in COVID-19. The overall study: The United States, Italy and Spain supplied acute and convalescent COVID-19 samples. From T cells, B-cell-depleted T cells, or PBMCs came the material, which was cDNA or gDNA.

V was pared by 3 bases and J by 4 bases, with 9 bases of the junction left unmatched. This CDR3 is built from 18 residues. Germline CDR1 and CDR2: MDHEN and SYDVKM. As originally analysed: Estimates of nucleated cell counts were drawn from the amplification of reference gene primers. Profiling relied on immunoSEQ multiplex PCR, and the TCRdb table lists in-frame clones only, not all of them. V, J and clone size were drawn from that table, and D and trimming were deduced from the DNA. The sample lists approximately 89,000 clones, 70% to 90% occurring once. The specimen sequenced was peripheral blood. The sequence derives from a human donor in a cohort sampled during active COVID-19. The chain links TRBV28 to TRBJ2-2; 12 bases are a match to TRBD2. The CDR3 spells CASSLPSGGAVGTGELFF. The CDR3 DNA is TGTGCCAGCAGTTTGCCTAGCGGGGGGGCGGTAGGCACCGGGGAGCTGTTTTTT.